The present entry profiles one TCR beta chain with its context. Its matching antigen is unknown. The data were obtained in a study of T cell repertoires in cytomegalovirus infection. Study-wide context: Recently identified HLA-C-restricted CMV epitopes were used, and well-studied HLA-B-restricted CMV epitopes were used as well. The public TCR beta signatures pointed to both CMV infection and matching HLA type.

TCRdb redid the calling of the reads with MiXCR, one entry per CDR3 protein. Of 680,000 or so distinct CDR3 sequences listed, roughly 33% are singletons. Study findings and constraints: Carriers of CMV plus the relevant HLA were identified by cumulative public TCR beta family frequency. HLA-C-restricted CMV-specific TCR beta clonotypes prevailed in the ex vivo response.

This CDR3 spans 13 amino acids. Trimming left V 5 bases short and J 6 bases short, with 14 bases between. Looked up from germline, CDR1 is DFQATT and CDR2 is SNEGSKA (reference sequence). Sequenced here: cultured PBMCs, sampled from culture after CMV antigen stimulation. The chain joins TRBV20-1 to TRBJ2-1, with D possibly being TRBD1 (6 bases). The clonotype comes from a human donor in good health (CMV status not recorded). Some clones in this sample may be carry-over from other donors' samples. The CDR3 DNA is TGCAGTGCTCTTCTCAGGGGAAGCAATGAGCAGTTCTTC. Translation: CSALLRGSNEQFF.